What follows are 5 T cell receptor beta chains derived from one specimen sequenced in a study of CD8 T cells in ankylosing spondylitis. TCRdb reprocessed the 5' RACE reads with MiXCR, giving one entry per CDR3 protein. Among some 250,000 distinct CDR3 sequences listed, roughly a quarter were seen once. The sequenced sample consisted of blood, either unsorted or a sorted T cell fraction (not recorded which). The receptor source for this set is a male donor with ankylosing spondylitis or in good health (not recorded which).

The chain has TRBV12-3 or TRBV12-4 and TRBJ1-2; TRBD1 matches at 7 bases. Losses at the gene ends were 6 bases for V and 0 bases for J; bases not matched to a gene: 4. CDR3 length: 14 residues. This chain's CDR3 is CASRYRGTNYGYTF. The CDR3 coding sequence is TGTGCCAGCAGATACAGGGGAACTAACTATGGCTACACCTTC.

This clonotype was seen repeatedly, ten times or more. The chain uses TRBV18 and TRBJ2-7, with D perhaps matching TRBD1 (7 bases). CDR1 and CDR2 (germline): KGHSH, LQKENI. The CDR3 sequence is 17 residues long. With 3 bases removed from V and 0 bases from J, the gap between germline ends came to 18 bases. CDR3 DNA: TGTGCCAGCTCACCCGCTCTTCGCGGGACAGCCTCCTACGAGCAGTACTTC. The encoded protein is CASSPALRGTASYEQYF.

This clonotype showed up many times. The genes are TRBV12-3 or TRBV12-4 and TRBJ2-3, with 8 bases matching TRBD1. The CDR3 extends over 13 amino acids. With V trimmed by 5 bases and J by 9 bases, 7 bases remained unmatched. The CDR3, as DNA: TGTGCCAGCAGTAATCAACAGGGGGTCACGCAGTATTTT. Its translation is CASSNQQGVTQYF.

This chain joins TRBV27 and TRBJ2-3; D call uncertain. Germline lookup yields CDR1 MNHEY and CDR2 SMNVEV (reference sequence). There are 13 residues in the CDR3. V was trimmed by 1 base and J by 1 base, leaving 3 bases between them. The CDR3 region has the DNA TGTGCCAGCAGTTTATTCGGCACAGATACGCAGTATTTT. Its translation is CASSLFGTDTQYF.

This sequence joins TRBV15 and TRBJ1-1; D is uncertain. V lost 0 bases to trimming and J lost 1 base, with 9 bases between them. The V gene's germline CDR1 is LNHNV and CDR2 YYDKDF (reference sequence). CDR3 length equals 15 residues. The CDR3 protein is CATSREEGPNTEAFF. For the CDR3, the DNA is TGTGCCACCAGCAGAGAGGAGGGCCCGAACACTGAAGCTTTCTTT.